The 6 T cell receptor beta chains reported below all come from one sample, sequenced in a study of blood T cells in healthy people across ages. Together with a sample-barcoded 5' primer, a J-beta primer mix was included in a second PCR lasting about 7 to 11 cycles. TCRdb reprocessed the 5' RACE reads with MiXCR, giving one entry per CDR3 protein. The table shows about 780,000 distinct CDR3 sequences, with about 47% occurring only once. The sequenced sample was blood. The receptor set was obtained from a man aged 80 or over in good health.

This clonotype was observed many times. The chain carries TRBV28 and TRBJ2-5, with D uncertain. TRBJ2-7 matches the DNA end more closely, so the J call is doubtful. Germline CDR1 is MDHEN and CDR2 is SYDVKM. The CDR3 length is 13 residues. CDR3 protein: CASSFSVSYEQYF. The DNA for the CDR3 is TGTGCCAGCAGTTTTTCCGTCTCCTACGAGCAGTACTTC.

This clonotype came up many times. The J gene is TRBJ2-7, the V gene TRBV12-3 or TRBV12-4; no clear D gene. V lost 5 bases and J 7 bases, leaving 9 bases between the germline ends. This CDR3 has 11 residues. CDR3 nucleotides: TGTGCCAGCAGTCCTGGACGAGAGCAGTACTTC. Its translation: CASSPGREQYF.

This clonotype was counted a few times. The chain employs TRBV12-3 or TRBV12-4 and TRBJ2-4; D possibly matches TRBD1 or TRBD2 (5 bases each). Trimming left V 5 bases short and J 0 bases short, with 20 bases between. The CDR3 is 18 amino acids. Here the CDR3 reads CASSRASGLNLAKNIQYF. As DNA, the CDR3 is TGTGCCAGCAGTCGAGCCTCGGGGCTCAACCTAGCCAAAAACATTCAGTACTTC.

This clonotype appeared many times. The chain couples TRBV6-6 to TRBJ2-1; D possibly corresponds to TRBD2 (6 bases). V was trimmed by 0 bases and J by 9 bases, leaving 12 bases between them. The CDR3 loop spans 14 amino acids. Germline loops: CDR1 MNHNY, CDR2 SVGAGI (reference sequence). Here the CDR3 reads CASSYSPSAGEQFF. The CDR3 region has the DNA TGTGCCAGCAGTTACTCTCCTAGCGCGGGTGAGCAGTTCTTC.

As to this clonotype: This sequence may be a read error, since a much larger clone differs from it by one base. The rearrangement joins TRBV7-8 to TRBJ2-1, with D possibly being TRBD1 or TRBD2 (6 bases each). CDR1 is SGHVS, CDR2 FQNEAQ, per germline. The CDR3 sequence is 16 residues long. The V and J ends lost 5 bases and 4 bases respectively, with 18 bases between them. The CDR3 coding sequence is TGTGCCAGCAGCCTAGGGGGACTTTCTTTATACAATGAGCAGTTCTTC. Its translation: CASSLGGLSLYNEQFF.

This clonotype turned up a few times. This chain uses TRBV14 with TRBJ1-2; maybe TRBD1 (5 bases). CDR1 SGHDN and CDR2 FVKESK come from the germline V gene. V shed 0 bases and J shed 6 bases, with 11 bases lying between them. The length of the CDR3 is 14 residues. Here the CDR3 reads CASSQETEGHGYTF. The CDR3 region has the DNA TGTGCCAGCAGCCAAGAGACAGAGGGGCATGGCTACACCTTC.